One sample yielded the 23 T cell receptor beta chains listed below, sequenced in a study of T cells in Graves' hyperthyroidism and ophthalmopathy. Using RNA transcripts as the source, TCR beta CDR3 regions were amplified. The HTBI set primed first-round TCR CDR3 RT-PCR. TCRdb ran MiXCR on the multiplex PCR reads and lists one entry per CDR3 protein. The sample consists of around 700,000 distinct CDR3 sequences, 35% of them appearing once. Sequenced: blood. These receptors all stem from a woman aged 40 to 49 with Graves' hyperthyroidism.

Many counts were recorded for this clonotype. The chain employs TRBV20-1 and TRBJ1-2, with D possibly being TRBD1 (5 bases). V dropped 0 bases and J dropped 8 bases, with 13 bases sitting between them. CDR1 is DFQATT and CDR2 is SNEGSKA in the germline V gene (reference sequence). The CDR3 runs to 13 residues. CDR3 protein: CSARDQSGRGYTF. The CDR3 DNA sequence: TGCAGTGCTAGAGATCAGTCAGGGCGAGGCTACACCTTC.

Comments on this clonotype: One junction end does not reproduce the germline sequence, and a read error may be involved. The J gene is TRBJ1-1, the V gene TRBV12-3 or TRBV12-4, with no clear D. The CDR3 runs to 13 residues. The CDR3 DNA reads as TGTGCCAGCAGTTTTGCGTCGAACACTGAAGCTTCCTTT. Translated: CASSFASNTEASF.

The chain has TRBV28 and TRBJ1-2, with unresolved D. CDR3 length: 13 residues. Germline V gene lookup returns CDR1 MDHEN and CDR2 SYDVKM. V dropped 8 bases and J dropped 0 bases, with 10 bases sitting between them. CDR3 in DNA: TGTGCCAGCCGAGACGTAGCTAACTATGGCTACACCTTC. It yields the protein CASRDVANYGYTF.

This clonotype showed up many times. V is TRBV19 and J is TRBJ1-1; TRBD1 matches at 7 bases. The CDR3 has 13 residues. The trim removed 5 bases at V and 1 base at J, leaving 1 base unmatched. Per the germline V gene, CDR1 is LNHDA and CDR2 is SQIVND (reference sequence). The CDR3 DNA is TGTGCCAGTAGTCGGACAGGGAACACTGAAGCTTTCTTT. Translation gives CASSRTGNTEAFF.

The chain links TRBV15 to TRBJ2-7; tentatively, D is TRBD1 (5 bases). The germline V and J ends were trimmed by 0 bases and 3 bases, with 9 bases remaining between them. Germline CDR1 and CDR2: LNHNV and YYDKDF (reference sequence). The length of the CDR3 is 14 residues. The CDR3 DNA sequence: TGTGCCACCAGCAGAGAGGACATCGGCTACGAGCAGTACTTC. It is translated as CATSREDIGYEQYF.

This clonotype was picked up one time. V usage is TRBV7-2 and J usage is TRBJ1-2; TRBD1 matches at 7 bases. V shed 4 bases and J 10 bases; nucleotides not matched to a gene: 3. This CDR3 has 11 amino acids. The germline V gene has CDR1 SGHTA and CDR2 FQGNSA. In DNA, the CDR3 is TGTGCCAGCAGCTACGGGACAGACTACACCTTC. Its protein product is CASSYGTDYTF.

On this clonotype: A read error may account for a junction end that differs from germline. The chain carries TRBV2 and TRBJ1-2; 7 nucleotides line up with TRBD1. The CDR3 is 15 amino acids. The germline V gene has CDR1 SNHLY and CDR2 FYNNEI. The CDR3: CVSRKETGVDYGYTF. The CDR3 bases are TGTGTCAGCAGGAAAGAAACAGGGGTGGACTATGGCTACACCTTC.

This clonotype was counted ten times or more. This chain uses TRBV12-3 or TRBV12-4 with TRBJ1-2, with a tentative D call TRBD1 (6 bases). Between the trimmed V and J ends, which lost 0 bases and 3 bases, there was a span of 8 bases. CDR3 size: 14 residues. CDR3 sequence: CASSLAPGDYGYTF. In nucleotides, the CDR3 is TGTGCCAGCAGTTTAGCGCCAGGGGACTATGGCTACACCTTC.

The sample holds many counts of this clonotype. The J gene is TRBJ1-6, the V gene TRBV5-5, with 7 bases aligning to TRBD1. J gave up 10 bases and V 4 bases, and 8 bases lay outside the gene matches. The CDR3 is made up of 14 amino acids. The V gene's germline CDR1 is SGHKS and CDR2 YYEKEE (reference sequence). The CDR3 DNA follows: TGTGCCAGCAGCATAACAGGGGATGGGTCACCCCTCCACTTT. Residues: CASSITGDGSPLHF.

This clonotype was seen many times. V is TRBV15 and J is TRBJ1-2; D remains ambiguous. Germline V lookup: CDR1 LNHNV, CDR2 YYDKDF (reference sequence). V was cut by 0 bases and J by 4 bases, with 12 bases left in between. The CDR3 covers 15 residues. CDR3 in amino acids: CATSRDETAGYGYTF. The DNA of the CDR3 is TGTGCCACCAGCAGAGATGAAACAGCGGGCTATGGCTACACCTTC.

The chain has TRBV7-2 and TRBJ1-4; D unresolved. This CDR3 contains 14 residues. The V gene's germline CDR1 is SGHTA and CDR2 FQGNSA. The V end lost 2 bases, the J end lost 7 bases, and 11 bases lay between the germline ends. CDR3 loop: CASSLRGWGEKLFF. DNA for the CDR3: TGTGCCAGCAGCTTACGGGGTTGGGGTGAAAAACTGTTTTTT.

As regards this clonotype: A much larger clone lies one base from this, so it may be a read error. The chain links TRBV7-2 to TRBJ1-5, with D maybe TRBD1 (6 bases). This CDR3 is 18 amino acids long. Germline V lookup: CDR1 SGHTA, CDR2 FQGNSA. V gave up 6 bases and J gave up 0 bases, with 21 bases separating them. The DNA of the CDR3 is TGTGCCAGCAGACAAGGAGGGACAACAAGTTTTAGCAATCAGCCCCAGCATTTT. This encodes CASRQGGTTSFSNQPQHF.

About this clonotype: A much larger clone sits a single nucleotide away, making a read error possible. The chain joins TRBV19 to TRBJ1-2, with 8 bases that match TRBD1. Per germline, CDR1 LNHDA and CDR2 SQIVND (reference sequence). The CDR3 has 12 residues. The DNA for the CDR3 is TGTGCCAGTACAGGGGGCGCGGTTGGCCACACCTTC. This sequence encodes CASTGGAVGHTF.

This clonotype has ten or more counts. This chain uses TRBV7-9 with TRBJ2-5; maybe TRBD1 (5 bases). Trimming took off 8 bases at V and 5 bases at J, with 21 bases between the two ends. This CDR3 comprises 15 residues. CDR1 SEHNR and CDR2 FQNEAQ come from the germline V gene (reference sequence). CDR3 sequence: CASGHSRGLWETQYF. The CDR3 DNA is TGTGCCAGCGGCCACTCTAGGGGATTGTGGGAGACCCAGTACTTC.

This clonotype has more than one count but fewer than ten. The chain links TRBV5-1 to TRBJ2-2, with TRBD1 matching 12 bases. The CDR3 length is 16 residues. Germline-derived CDR1 and CDR2 are SGHRS and YFSETQ. The J segment lost 5 bases and the V segment lost 4 bases, leaving 6 bases of the junction unmatched. The CDR3 here is CASSEGQGALTGELFF. CDR3 sequence (DNA): TGCGCCAGCAGCGAGGGACAGGGGGCCCTGACCGGGGAGCTGTTTTTT.

This clonotype has a handful of counts. The V call is TRBV11-1, the J call TRBJ2-7, with D tentatively TRBD2 (6 bases). CDR3 length: 14 amino acids. Trimming took 5 bases from V and 1 from J, leaving 12 bases between them. Germline V gene lookup returns CDR1 SGHAT and CDR2 FQDESV (reference sequence). For the CDR3, the DNA is TGTGCCAGCAGCCCCTGGGGACTGTCCTACGAGCAGTACTTC. It yields the protein CASSPWGLSYEQYF.

This clonotype came up many times. The chain recombines TRBV20-1 with TRBJ1-2; 9 positions agree with TRBD1. Per the germline V gene, CDR1 is DFQATT and CDR2 is SNEGSKA (reference sequence). The CDR3 extends over 15 amino acids. Trimming took 4 bases from V and 0 from J; bases not matched to a gene: 6. Here the CDR3 reads CSATRTGDPNYGYTF. Here the CDR3 DNA reads TGCAGTGCTACCCGGACAGGGGATCCTAACTATGGCTACACCTTC.

The CDR3 here is CASSLEATQYF. CDR3 nucleotide sequence: TGTGCCAGCAGCTTAGAAGCTACGCAGTATTTT. The rearrangement joins TRBV11-1 to TRBJ2-3, with D uncertain. Looked up from germline, CDR1 is SGHAT and CDR2 is FQDESV (reference sequence). The CDR3 spans 11 residues. V dropped 1 base and J dropped 8 bases, with 4 bases sitting between them.

There are many counts of this clonotype. V and J are TRBV14 and TRBJ1-5, with unresolved D. Germline CDR1 and CDR2: SGHDN and FVKESK. V was clipped by 0 bases and J by 7 bases, with 7 bases between them. The CDR3 contains 13 residues. The DNA for the CDR3 is TGTGCCAGCAGCCAAGATGCCAGGCAGCCCCAGCATTTT. It is translated as CASSQDARQPQHF.

Concerning this clonotype itself: A much larger clone differs by one base, so this may be a read error. The DNA of the CDR3 is TGTACCAGCAGGAAGGAGTTGCTGGCCCAGTACTTC. Protein: CTSRKELLAQYF. The chain combines TRBV6-1 with TRBJ2-5; D is unclear. Germline CDR1 reads MNHNS; CDR2 reads SASEGT. CDR3 length equals 12 residues.

As to this clonotype: This may come from a read error, since a much larger clone is one base off. The chain is built from TRBV5-1 and TRBJ2-7, with 10 nucleotides matching TRBD1. This CDR3 has 12 residues. V was clipped by 0 bases and J by 12 bases; unmatched bases: 3. Germline assignment: CDR1 SGHRS and CDR2 YFSETQ. In nucleotides, the CDR3 is TGCGCCAGCAGCTTGGAGGACAGGGGGGGGTACTTC. This codes for CASSLEDRGGYF.

The gene calls are TRBV7-9 and TRBJ1-1, with TRBD1 matching 7 bases. V lost 5 bases, J lost 2 bases, and 11 bases stayed unmatched. The length of the CDR3 is 16 residues. The germline V gene has CDR1 SEHNR and CDR2 FQNEAQ (reference sequence). This CDR3 is CASSQDMGQLNTEAFF. The CDR3 DNA follows: TGTGCCAGCAGCCAAGATATGGGACAGCTAAACACTGAAGCTTTCTTT.

The chain links TRBV19 to TRBJ1-5; 9 nucleotides agree with TRBD1. The V gene's germline CDR1 is LNHDA and CDR2 SQIVND (reference sequence). The ends lost 6 bases at V and 7 bases at J; junction bases unmatched: 7. The CDR3 extends over 14 amino acids. This CDR3 reads CASRQGADEQPQHF. Written as DNA, the CDR3 is TGTGCCAGTAGACAGGGGGCCGATGAGCAGCCCCAGCATTTT. Full variable domain (remainder filled in from reference TRBV19 and TRBJ1-5): DGGITQSPKYLFRKEGQNVTLSCEQNLNHDAMYWYRQDPGQGLRLIYYSQIVNDFQKGDIAEGYSVSREKKESFPLTVTSAQKNPTAFYLCASRQGADEQPQHFGDGTRLSIL.